This T cell receptor (beta chain) was captured by sequencing in a study of identical twins. TCRdb reanalysed the 5' RACE reads using MiXCR and keeps one entry per CDR3 protein. The sample lists roughly 750,000 distinct CDR3 sequences, 21% occurring once. V lost 10 bases and J lost 4; bases outside the gene matches: 6. Germline V gene lookup returns CDR1 ENHRY and CDR2 SYGVKD. This CDR3 is built from 12 residues. These sequences were also reported in another study, on T cells expressing NK-cell markers.

The sample was PBMCs. The source of this sequence is a woman under 30 in good health. The V and J genes are TRBV10-3 and TRBJ2-7, with 8 bases aligning to TRBD1. CDR3 sequence (DNA): TGTGCCACCGGACAGGGTCCTTACGAGCAGTACTTC. It translates to CATGQGPYEQYF.